This T cell receptor (beta chain) was found in a study of shared clonotypes between healthy human individuals. About the research overall: CD4 naive cells filled three plates per donor, CD4 memory three, CD8 naive two and CD8 memory one. Regarding the study as a whole: It was observed that about 5% of naive CD4 clonotypes were shared across several donors. Limitation of the genetic and exposure-history diversity represented came from the few donors. Across subsets, estimated richness was generally greater for naive than for memory populations.

TCRdb's table, derived via immunoSEQ multiplex PCR, lists solely in-frame clones and lacks some. The sample consists of about 380,000 clones, roughly 96% of them appearing once. As regards this clone: Antigen: not known.

The CDR3 runs 15 residues. V lost 7 bases and J lost 4; bases outside the gene matches: 6. Per germline, CDR1 ENHRY and CDR2 SYGVKD. The source material was memory CD8+ T cells sorted from blood. The subset: CD45RO+ cells pooled with CCR7-negative TemRA cells. This chain connects TRBV10-3 to TRBJ2-3; 12 bases agree with TRBD2. This sequence was found in a man aged 25 to 40 in good health. CDR3 region: CAINKLAGGSDTQYF. CDR3 bases: TGTGCCATCAATAAACTAGCGGGAGGTTCAGATACGCAGTATTTT.